The 9 T cell receptor beta chains reported below all come from one sample, sequenced in a study of blood T cell repertoires in COVID-19. Assay used: immunoSEQ multiplex PCR; TCRdb lists only in-frame clones, some missing. The table shows approximately 150,000 clones, with 87% occurring only once. Sequencing was carried out using peripheral blood. These receptors originate from a woman aged 55-69 years who had recovered from COVID-19.

This clone was picked up a small number of times. The chain employs TRBV5-1 and TRBJ2-5; D may be TRBD1 (6 bases). Germline values: CDR1 SGHRS, CDR2 YFSETQ. CDR3 length: 13 residues. V lost 2 bases to trimming and J lost 7 bases, with 12 bases between them. The DNA of the CDR3 is TGCGCCAGCAGCTTCTGGGAAGGGGGGACCCAGTACTTC. Its protein product is CASSFWEGGTQYF. The full variable domain, completed using reference TRBV5-1 and TRBJ2-5, is KAGVTQTPRYLIKTRGQQVTLSCSPISGHRSVSWYQQTPGQGLQFLFEYFSETQRNKGNFPGRFSGRQFSNSRSEMNVSTLELGDSALYLCASSFWEGGTQYFGPGTRLLVL.

DNA of the CDR3: TGTGCCAGCAGTCCCGATAGGCAGGGGGCGCGGGAAAAACTGTTTTTT. Translated, it gives CASSPDRQGAREKLFF. This sequence joins TRBV28 and TRBJ1-4; 8 bases fit TRBD1. Unmatched junction bases numbered 13, after V lost 5 bases and J lost 8 bases. The CDR3 totals 16 residues. CDR1 MDHEN and CDR2 SYDVKM come from the germline V gene.

This clone was seen a single time. At one of its ends the junction is not consistent with the germline gene, which may arise from a read error. The chain has TRBV5-4 and TRBJ1-2; 8 bases map to TRBD1. CDR1 and CDR2 from the germline V gene are SGHNT and YYREEE (reference sequence). There are 16 residues in the CDR3. DNA of the CDR3: TGTGCCAGCAGCCCTGGGGCAGGGGGCGAAGTCTATCGCTACACCTTC. Protein product: CASSPGAGGEVYRYTF.

In this sample, this clone turned up a few times. This chain links TRBV10-1 with TRBJ1-1, with D perhaps TRBD1 (6 bases). Trimming removed 4 bases from V and 4 bases from J, with 19 bases in between. The CDR3 has 16 residues. Germline assignment: CDR1 WNHNN and CDR2 SYGVQD (reference sequence). CDR3 coding DNA: TGCGCCAGCAGTGGAGTGGGTAGAGGGGGGGTCACTGAAGCTTTCTTT. Protein: CASSGVGRGGVTEAFF.

In this sample, this clone turned up a few times. The chain carries TRBV5-4 and TRBJ1-1; 12 nucleotides match TRBD1. This CDR3 comprises 16 residues. The V segment lost 3 bases and the J segment 1 base; nucleotides outside the gene matches: 4. Per the germline V gene, CDR1 is SGHNT and CDR2 is YYREEE (reference sequence). The CDR3 sequence: CASSSGTGGGNTEAFF. CDR3 in DNA: TGTGCCAGCAGCTCCGGGACAGGGGGCGGGAACACTGAAGCTTTCTTT.

This clone came up once. This chain uses TRBV3-1 (or the pseudogene TRBV3-2) with TRBJ1-2, with D unclear. V lost 4 bases, J lost 0 bases, and 9 bases lay in between. The CDR3 contains 14 residues. Germline V gene data show CDR1 as LGHDT and CDR2 as YNNKEL (reference sequence). Here the CDR3 reads CASSRNSANYGYTF. In nucleotides, the CDR3 is TGTGCCAGCAGCCGCAACAGTGCTAACTATGGCTACACCTTC.

This chain links TRBV5-1 with TRBJ2-7; D not certain. Germline V CDR1 and CDR2: SGHRS, YFSETQ. The CDR3 is 14 amino acids. V gave up 3 bases and J gave up 3 bases, with 13 bases separating them. The CDR3 coding sequence is TGCGCCAGCAGCTCGACCCCGACATTCTACGAGCAGTACTTC. Amino acid sequence: CASSSTPTFYEQYF.

This chain joins TRBV3-1 (or the pseudogene TRBV3-2) and TRBJ2-7; weak D call: TRBD1 (6 bases). Trimming pared 1 base from V and 11 bases from J, leaving 18 bases between. CDR3 length: 14 amino acids. Germline CDR1 LGHDT, CDR2 YNNKEL (reference sequence). CDR3: CASSQGYRDGFEYF. The CDR3 DNA reads TGTGCCAGCAGCCAAGGGTACAGGGACGGCTTTGAGTACTTC.

The chain is built from TRBV5-6 and TRBJ2-5; maybe TRBD2 (6 bases). The CDR3 runs to 13 residues. V was cut by 4 bases and J by 2 bases, with 9 bases left in between. CDR1 and CDR2 (germline): SGHDT, YYEEEE. The DNA of the CDR3 is TGTGCCAGCAGCGTTCGGGGGCAAGAGACCCAGTACTTC. This translates into CASSVRGQETQYF. Complete variable domain (other parts from reference TRBV5-6 and TRBJ2-5): DAGVTQSPTHLIKTRGQQVTLRCSPKSGHDTVSWYQQALGQGPQFIFQYYEEEERQRGNFPDRFSGHQFPNYSSELNVNALLLGDSALYLCASSVRGQETQYFGPGTRLLVL.